A selection of T cell receptor beta chains follows, all from one sample in a study of PD-L1 blockade in urothelial cancer. Only in-frame clones appear in the TCRdb table, and some are missing; sequencing was by immunoSEQ multiplex PCR. The sample has more than 55,000 clones; approximately 75% are singletons. The sample was PBMCs, taken around atezolizumab (anti-PD-L1) treatment. All receptors come from a man aged 65 to 79 with urothelial cancer. Both conserved end residues are part of each CDR3. The D gene is left open where the match is weak. Not all rows give a size; the values are once, few, many and, for expanded clones, a class.

TRBV27,few,TRBJ2-1,TRBD2,TGTGCCAGCAGTTTACTAGCGGGAGGGGACAATGAGCAGTTCTTC,CASSLLAGGDNEQFF
TRBV5-1,.,TRBJ2-3,.,TGCGCCAGCAGCTTGGACGGGATATCTAGCACAGATACGCAGTATTTT,CASSLDGISSTDTQYF
TRBV30,.,TRBJ1-3,.,TGTGCCTGGAGTGTACTGGGGGCCTCTGGAAACACCATATATTTT,CAWSVLGASGNTIYF
TRBV7-9,.,TRBJ2-3,.,TGTGCCAGCAGCTTAGGACGGGGTGGTCCGCTAGATACGCAGTATTTT,CASSLGRGGPLDTQYF
TRBV11-2,.,TRBJ2-1,.,TGTGCCAGCAGCTTTTTCGGCAGGTTAACCTACAATGAGCAGTTCTTC,CASSFFGRLTYNEQFF
TRBV11-3,.,TRBJ2-1,TRBD2,TGTGCCAGCAGTCCAAGCGGGACTAGCGCTTACAATGAGCAGTTCTTC,CASSPSGTSAYNEQFF
TRBV19,.,TRBJ1-4,.,TGTGCCAGTAGTATAGGGAGCCCCAGGGAGGGAGAAAAACTGTTTTTT,CASSIGSPREGEKLFF
TRBV11-3,.,TRBJ2-1,.,TGTGCCAGCAGCAATCGTGACACCTCCGAGCAGTTCTTC,CASSNRDTSEQFF
TRBV6-6,.,TRBJ1-5,TRBD1,TGTGCCAGCAGCCCGACAGGGGACCAGCCCCAGCATTTT,CASSPTGDQPQHF
TRBV19,.,TRBJ2-1,TRBD2,TGTGCCAGTAGTATGCGGGGGAATGAGCAGTTCTTC,CASSMRGNEQFF
TRBV5-1,.,TRBJ2-2,.,TGCGCCAGCAGCCCTACCGCCCCCACCGGGGAGCTGTTTTTT,CASSPTAPTGELFF
TRBV19,.,TRBJ1-1,.,TGTGCCAGTAGTGGGTCACCAGGAATCACTGAAGCTTTCTTT,CASSGSPGITEAFF
TRBV10-1,few,TRBJ1-1,.,TGCGCCAGCAGTCTTCGAAGGGGCACTGAAGCTTTCTTT,CASSLRRGTEAFF
TRBV5-1,.,TRBJ2-2,.,TGCGCCAGCAGCTTGTCAGTGAACACCGGGGAGCTGTTTTTT,CASSLSVNTGELFF
TRBV7-6,.,TRBJ2-7,TRBD2,TGTGCCAGCAGCCCCCGGACTAGCGGGATTACACACGAGCAGTACTTC,CASSPRTSGITHEQYF
TRBV11-1,.,TRBJ2-1,TRBD1,TGTGCCAGCAGGGAGACAGGGGTACATGAGCAGTTCTTC,CASRETGVHEQFF
TRBV5-6,.,TRBJ2-7,TRBD1,TGTGCCAGCAGCTTTGGGACAGACTACGAGCAGTACTTC,CASSFGTDYEQYF
TRBV28,.,TRBJ2-2,TRBD1,TGTGCCAGCAGTTCCGTAATTTCCGGGACAGTCGGGGAGCTGTTTTTT,CASSSVISGTVGELFF
TRBV7-9,few,TRBJ2-1,TRBD2,TGTGCCAGCAACGGGGGGACTAGCGGGAGGAGGGACAATGAGCAGTTCTTC,CASNGGTSGRRDNEQFF
TRBV19,.,TRBJ1-5,.,TGTGCCAGTAGGGGAAGGACAGATAGCAATCAGCCCCAGCATTTT,CASRGRTDSNQPQHF
TRBV9,.,TRBJ2-3,.,.,CASSLLERDTQYF
TRBV18,.,TRBJ2-1,.,TGTGCCAGCTCACAACCCCAGACAGATAAGTTCTTC,CASSQPQTDKFF